The 2 T cell receptor beta chains listed next were all sequenced from one sample in a study of cytomegalovirus exposure and HLA in healthy donors. 13 Jbeta primers and 60 Vbeta primers were used for the PCR. The table came from immunoSEQ multiplex PCR; TCRdb's copy has only in-frame clones and leaves some out. The sample table includes about 160,000 clones. The source material was PBMCs. The source is a man in his thirties or forties in good health and CMV-seronegative.

The genes are TRBV5-1 and TRBJ2-5; tentative D call: TRBD1 (6 bases). The J call may be mistaken, given a closer DNA end match to TRBJ2-7. CDR3 size: 13 residues. Germline CDR1 SGHRS, CDR2 YFSETQ. The CDR3 DNA follows: TGCGCCAGCAGCACCCGGGACACCTACGAGCAGTACTTC. Its protein is CASSTRDTYEQYF.

The chain employs TRBV7-2 and TRBJ1-5; 9 bases fit TRBD1. From germline, CDR1 is SGHTA and CDR2 FQGNSA. This CDR3 contains 18 residues. V shed 5 bases, J shed 1 base, and the junction held 12 bases outside the gene matches. CDR3 nucleotides: TGTGCCAGCAGCCTGGGACAGGGTGGAATTTGGAGCAATCAGCCCCAGCATTTT. The encoded protein is CASSLGQGGIWSNQPQHF. Full variable domain (missing parts from reference TRBV7-2 and TRBJ1-5): GAGVSQSPSNKVTEKGKDVELRCDPISGHTALYWYRQSLGQGLEFLIYFQGNSAPDKSGLPSDRFSAERTGGSVSTLTIQRTQQEDSAVYLCASSLGQGGIWSNQPQHFGDGTRLSIL.